This TCR beta chain emerged from a study of T cells in women clearing cervical HPV infection. Per germline, CDR1 MGHRA and CDR2 YSYEKL. The CDR3 has 15 amino acids. Trimming took 0 bases from V and 6 from J, leaving 13 bases between them. Profiled with immunoSEQ multiplex PCR; TCRdb holds only in-frame clones, not every one. Here the sample table reports about 48,000 clones. About this clone itself: The read terminates 3 residues before the CDR3 end, so the remaining end is supplied by the germline J gene.

The clonotype was recovered from a woman aged 18 to 69 with a cervical HPV16 infection that either progressed to CIN3+ or cleared (not recorded which). The specimen was blood buffy coat. This chain uses TRBV4-1 with TRBJ2-3, with D unresolved. The DNA read from the CDR3 is TGCGCCAGCAGCCAAGATGTCTTAAACACCGATACG. Its translation: CASSQDVLNTDT. The complete CDR3 protein is CASSQDVLNTDTQYF.